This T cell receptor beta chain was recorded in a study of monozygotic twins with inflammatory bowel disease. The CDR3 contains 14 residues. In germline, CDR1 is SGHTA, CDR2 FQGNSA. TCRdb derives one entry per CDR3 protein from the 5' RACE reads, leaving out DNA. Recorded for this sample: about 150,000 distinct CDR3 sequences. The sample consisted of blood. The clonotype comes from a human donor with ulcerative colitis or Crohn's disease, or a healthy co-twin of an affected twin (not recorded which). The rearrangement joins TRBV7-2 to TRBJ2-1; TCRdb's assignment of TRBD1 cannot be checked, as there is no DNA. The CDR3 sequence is CASSLGTEYNEQFF.